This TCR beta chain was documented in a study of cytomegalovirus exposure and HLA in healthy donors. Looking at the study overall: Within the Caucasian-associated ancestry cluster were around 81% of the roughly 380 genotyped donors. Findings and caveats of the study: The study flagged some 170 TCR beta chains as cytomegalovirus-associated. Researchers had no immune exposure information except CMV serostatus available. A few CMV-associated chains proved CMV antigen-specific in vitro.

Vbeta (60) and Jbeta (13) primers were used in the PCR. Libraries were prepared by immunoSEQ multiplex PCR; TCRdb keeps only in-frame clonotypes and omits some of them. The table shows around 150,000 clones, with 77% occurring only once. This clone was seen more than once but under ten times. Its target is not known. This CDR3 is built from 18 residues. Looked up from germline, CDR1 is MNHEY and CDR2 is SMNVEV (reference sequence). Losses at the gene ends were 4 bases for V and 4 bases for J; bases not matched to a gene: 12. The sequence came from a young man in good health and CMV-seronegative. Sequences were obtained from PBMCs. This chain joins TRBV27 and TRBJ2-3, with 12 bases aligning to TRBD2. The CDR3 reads CASSSSTRLAGAPDTQYF. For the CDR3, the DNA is TGTGCCAGCAGTTCATCAACTCGACTAGCGGGAGCCCCAGATACGCAGTATTTT.